This paragraph covers one T cell receptor (beta chain) sequence. This sample is part of a study of blood T cell repertoires in COVID-19. Study-wide context: T cells, B-cell-depleted T cells, or PBMCs supplied cDNA or gDNA.

This CDR3 is 17 amino acids long. From germline, CDR1 is MDHEN and CDR2 SYDVKM. V gave up 6 bases and J gave up 1 base, with 21 bases separating them. The authors' processing: Reference gene primer amplification gave nucleated cell count estimates. Libraries were prepared by immunoSEQ multiplex PCR; TCRdb keeps only in-frame clonotypes and omits some of them. The D gene and trimming were derived from the DNA, and the V and J assignments and clone size from that table. The sample lists 25,000 to 35,000 clones; just under 95% were seen once. The rearrangement joins TRBV28 to TRBJ1-1; D is possibly TRBD1 (6 bases). Sequencing was carried out using peripheral blood. The sequence was collected from a woman in her seventies with COVID-19, enrolled during active disease. The CDR3 sequence is CASSPAGAPLKNTEAFF. In DNA form, the CDR3 reads TGTGCCAGCAGCCCTGCGGGGGCTCCACTGAAGAACACTGAAGCTTTCTTT.